These 2 T cell receptor beta chains share one sample of origin, sequenced in a study of regulatory T cells in long-lasting Graves disease. HTBI primers from iRepertoire and Arm-PCR of CDR3 regions yielded the TCR beta libraries. MiXCR, applied by TCRdb to the multiplex PCR reads, yields one record per CDR3 protein. This table has roughly 410,000 distinct CDR3 sequences, 14% to 15% appearing once. Specified time point: newly diagnosed GD, antithyroid drugs for less than 3 months. PBMC RNA was the source of the TCR library. This same sample was also part of a study on T cells in Graves' hyperthyroidism and ophthalmopathy.

The sample in question was peripheral blood mononuclear cells (PBMCs), obtained at new diagnosis, from a patient treated with antithyroid drugs. Receptors originate from a woman aged 40 to 50 with Graves disease.

The J gene is TRBJ1-1, the V gene TRBV5-4, with TRBD1 as a possible D gene (6 bases). The V end was cut by 2 bases, the J end by 1 base, with 15 bases between. This CDR3 is built from 16 residues. Germline CDR1 is SGHNT and CDR2 is YYREEE (reference sequence). The CDR3, as DNA: TGTGCCAGCAGCTTTGGCTTTGGGGGGCAGAACACTGAAGCTTTCTTT. It yields the protein CASSFGFGGQNTEAFF.

This clonotype was found many times. The chain is built from TRBV5-1 and TRBJ2-1; D is perhaps TRBD1 (6 bases). The CDR3 spans 15 residues. V gave up 4 bases and J gave up 6 bases, with 17 bases separating them. From germline, CDR1 is SGHRS and CDR2 YFSETQ. CDR3 region: CASSPGVERGNEQFF. The CDR3 DNA reads as TGCGCCAGCAGCCCAGGGGTAGAGAGAGGCAATGAGCAGTTCTTC.